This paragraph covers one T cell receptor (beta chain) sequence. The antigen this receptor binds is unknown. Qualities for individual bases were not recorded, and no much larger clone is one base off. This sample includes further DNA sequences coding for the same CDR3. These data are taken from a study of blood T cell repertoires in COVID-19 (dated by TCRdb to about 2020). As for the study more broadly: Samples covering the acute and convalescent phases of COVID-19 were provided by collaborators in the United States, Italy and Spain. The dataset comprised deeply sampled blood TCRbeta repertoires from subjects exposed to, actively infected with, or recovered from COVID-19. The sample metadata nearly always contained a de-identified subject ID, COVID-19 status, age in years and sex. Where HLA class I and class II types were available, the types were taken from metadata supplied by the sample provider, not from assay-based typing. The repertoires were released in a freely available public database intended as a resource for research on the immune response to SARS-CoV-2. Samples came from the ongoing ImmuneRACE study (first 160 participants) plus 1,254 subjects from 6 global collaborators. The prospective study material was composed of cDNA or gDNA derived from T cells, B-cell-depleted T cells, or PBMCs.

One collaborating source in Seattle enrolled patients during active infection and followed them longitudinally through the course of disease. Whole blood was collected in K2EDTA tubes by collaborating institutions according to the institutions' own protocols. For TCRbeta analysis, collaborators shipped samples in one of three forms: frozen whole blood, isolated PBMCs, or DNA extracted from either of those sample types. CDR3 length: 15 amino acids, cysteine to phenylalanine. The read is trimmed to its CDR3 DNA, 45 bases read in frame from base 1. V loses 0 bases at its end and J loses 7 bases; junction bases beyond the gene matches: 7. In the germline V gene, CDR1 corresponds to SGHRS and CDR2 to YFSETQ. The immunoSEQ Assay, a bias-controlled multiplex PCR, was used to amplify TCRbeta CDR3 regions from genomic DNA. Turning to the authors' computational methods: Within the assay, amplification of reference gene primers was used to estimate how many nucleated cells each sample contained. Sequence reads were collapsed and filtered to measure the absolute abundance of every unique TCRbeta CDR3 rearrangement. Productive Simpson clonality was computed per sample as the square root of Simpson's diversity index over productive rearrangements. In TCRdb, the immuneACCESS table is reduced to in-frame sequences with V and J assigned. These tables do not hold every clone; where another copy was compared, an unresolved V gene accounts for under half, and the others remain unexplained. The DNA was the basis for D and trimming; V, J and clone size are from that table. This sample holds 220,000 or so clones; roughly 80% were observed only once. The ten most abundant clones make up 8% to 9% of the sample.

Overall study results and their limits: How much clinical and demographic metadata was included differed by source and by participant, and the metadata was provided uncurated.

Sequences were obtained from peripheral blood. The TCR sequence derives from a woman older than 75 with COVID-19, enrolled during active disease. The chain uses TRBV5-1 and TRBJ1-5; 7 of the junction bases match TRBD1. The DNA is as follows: TGCGCCAGCAGCTTGGCCGGACAGGCAGGGCAGCCCCAGCATTTT. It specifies CASSLAGQAGQPQHF.